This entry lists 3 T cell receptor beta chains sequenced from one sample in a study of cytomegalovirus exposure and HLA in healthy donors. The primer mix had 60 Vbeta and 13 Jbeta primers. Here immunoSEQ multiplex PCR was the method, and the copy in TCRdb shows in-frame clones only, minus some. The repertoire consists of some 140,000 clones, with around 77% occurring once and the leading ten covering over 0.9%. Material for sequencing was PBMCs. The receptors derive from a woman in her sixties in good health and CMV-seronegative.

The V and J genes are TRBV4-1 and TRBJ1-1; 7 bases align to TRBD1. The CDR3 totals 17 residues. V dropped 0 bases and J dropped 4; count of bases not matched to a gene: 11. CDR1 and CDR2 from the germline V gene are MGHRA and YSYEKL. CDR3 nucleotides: TGCGCCAGCAGCCAAGAAACGGAAGGGGGCGCGAGCACTGAAGCTTTCTTT. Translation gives CASSQETEGGASTEAFF.

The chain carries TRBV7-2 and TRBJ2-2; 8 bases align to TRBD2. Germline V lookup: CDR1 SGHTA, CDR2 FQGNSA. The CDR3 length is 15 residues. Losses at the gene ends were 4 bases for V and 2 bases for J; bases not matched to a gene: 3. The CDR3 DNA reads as TGTGCCAGCAGCTGGGGACTAGTAAACACCGGGGAGCTGTTTTTT. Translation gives CASSWGLVNTGELFF.

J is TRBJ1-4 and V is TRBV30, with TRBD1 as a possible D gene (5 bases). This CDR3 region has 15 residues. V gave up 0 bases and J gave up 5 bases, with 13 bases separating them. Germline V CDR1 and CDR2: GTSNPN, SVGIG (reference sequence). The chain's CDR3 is CAWSVIRGLNEKLFF. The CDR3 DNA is TGTGCCTGGAGTGTAATTAGGGGATTGAATGAAAAACTGTTTTTT.